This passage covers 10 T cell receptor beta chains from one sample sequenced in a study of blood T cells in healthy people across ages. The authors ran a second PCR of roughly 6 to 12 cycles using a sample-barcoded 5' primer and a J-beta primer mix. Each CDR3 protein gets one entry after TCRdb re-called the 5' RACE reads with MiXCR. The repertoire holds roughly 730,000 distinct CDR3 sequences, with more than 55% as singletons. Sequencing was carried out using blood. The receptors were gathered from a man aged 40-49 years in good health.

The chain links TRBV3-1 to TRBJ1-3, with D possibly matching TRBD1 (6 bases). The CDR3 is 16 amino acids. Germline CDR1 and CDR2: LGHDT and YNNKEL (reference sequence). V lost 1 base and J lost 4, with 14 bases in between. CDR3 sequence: CASSQAGGANGNTIYF. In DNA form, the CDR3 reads TGTGCCAGCAGCCAAGCCGGGGGGGCGAACGGAAACACCATATATTTT.

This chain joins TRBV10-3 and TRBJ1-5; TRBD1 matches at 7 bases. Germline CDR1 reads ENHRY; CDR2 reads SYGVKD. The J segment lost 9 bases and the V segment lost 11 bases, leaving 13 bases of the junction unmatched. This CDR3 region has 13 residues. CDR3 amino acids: CAADQDAGGPQHF. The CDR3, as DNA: TGTGCCGCTGACCAGGACGCAGGGGGGCCCCAGCATTTT.

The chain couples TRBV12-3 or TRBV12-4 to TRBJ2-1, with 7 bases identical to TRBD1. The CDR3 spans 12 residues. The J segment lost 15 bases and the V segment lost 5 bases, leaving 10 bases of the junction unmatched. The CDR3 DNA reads TGTGCCAGCAGTCGCCACGACAGGGCACCGTTCTTC. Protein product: CASSRHDRAPFF.

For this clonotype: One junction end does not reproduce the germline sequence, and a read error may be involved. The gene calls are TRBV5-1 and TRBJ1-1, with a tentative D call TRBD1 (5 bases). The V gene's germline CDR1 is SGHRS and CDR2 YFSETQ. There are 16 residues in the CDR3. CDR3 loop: CTSSLVFRGVVAEAFF. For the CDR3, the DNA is TGCACCAGCAGCTTAGTGTTCCGGGGGGTTGTAGCTGAAGCTTTCTTT.

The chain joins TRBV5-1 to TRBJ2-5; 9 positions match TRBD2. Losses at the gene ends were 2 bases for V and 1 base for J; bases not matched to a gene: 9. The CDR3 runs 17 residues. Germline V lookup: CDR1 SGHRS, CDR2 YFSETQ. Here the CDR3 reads CASSLKTSGNTQETQYF. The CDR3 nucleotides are TGCGCCAGCAGCTTAAAGACTAGCGGCAATACCCAAGAGACCCAGTACTTC.

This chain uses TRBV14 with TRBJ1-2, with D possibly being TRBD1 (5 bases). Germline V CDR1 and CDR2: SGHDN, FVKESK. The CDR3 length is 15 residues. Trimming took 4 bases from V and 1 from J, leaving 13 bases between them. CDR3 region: CASSPAGAHNYGYTF. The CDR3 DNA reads TGTGCCAGCAGCCCCGCCGGGGCCCATAACTATGGCTACACCTTC.

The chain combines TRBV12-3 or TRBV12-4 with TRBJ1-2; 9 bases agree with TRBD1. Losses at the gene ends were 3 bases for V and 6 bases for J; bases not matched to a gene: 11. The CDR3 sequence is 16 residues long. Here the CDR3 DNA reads TGTGCCAGCAGTTTTTTTGCCTCAACAGGGGGCGATGGCTACACCTTC. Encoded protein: CASSFFASTGGDGYTF.

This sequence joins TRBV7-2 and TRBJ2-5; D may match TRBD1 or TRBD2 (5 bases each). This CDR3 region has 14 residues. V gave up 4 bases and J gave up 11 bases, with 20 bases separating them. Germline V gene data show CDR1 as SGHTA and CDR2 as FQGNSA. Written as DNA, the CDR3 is TGTGCCAGCAGCTCGGGACCATCTATTGGAGAGCAGTACTTC. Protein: CASSSGPSIGEQYF.

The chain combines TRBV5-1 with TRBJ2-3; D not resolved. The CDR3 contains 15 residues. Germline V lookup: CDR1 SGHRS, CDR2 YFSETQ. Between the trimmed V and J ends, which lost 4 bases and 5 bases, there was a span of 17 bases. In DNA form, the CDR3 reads TGCGCCAGCAGCCCGAACGGGTATCGGCGAGATACGCAGTATTTT. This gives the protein CASSPNGYRRDTQYF.

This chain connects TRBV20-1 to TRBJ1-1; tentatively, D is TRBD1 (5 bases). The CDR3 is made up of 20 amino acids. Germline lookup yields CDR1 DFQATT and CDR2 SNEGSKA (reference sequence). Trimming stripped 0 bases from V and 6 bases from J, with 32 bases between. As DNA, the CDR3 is TGCAGTGCTAGAGATCCCTTCGCGACAGCGCAAGAGACCCATCTTTCTGAAGCTTTCTTT. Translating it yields CSARDPFATAQETHLSEAFF.